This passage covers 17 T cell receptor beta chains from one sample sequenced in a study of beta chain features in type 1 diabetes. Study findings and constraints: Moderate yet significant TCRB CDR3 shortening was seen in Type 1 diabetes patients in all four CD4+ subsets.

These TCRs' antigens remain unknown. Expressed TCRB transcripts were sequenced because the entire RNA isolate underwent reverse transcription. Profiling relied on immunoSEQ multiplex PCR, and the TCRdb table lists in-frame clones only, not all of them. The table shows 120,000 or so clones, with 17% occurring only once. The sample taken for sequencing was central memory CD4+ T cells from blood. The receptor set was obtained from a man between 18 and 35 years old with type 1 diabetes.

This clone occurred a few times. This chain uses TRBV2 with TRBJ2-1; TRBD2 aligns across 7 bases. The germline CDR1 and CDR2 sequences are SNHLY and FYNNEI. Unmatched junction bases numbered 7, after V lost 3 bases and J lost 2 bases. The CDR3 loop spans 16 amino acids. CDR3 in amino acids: CASSDRTRGPYNEQFF. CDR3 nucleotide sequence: TGTGCCAGCAGTGATAGGACTAGGGGCCCCTACAATGAGCAGTTCTTC.

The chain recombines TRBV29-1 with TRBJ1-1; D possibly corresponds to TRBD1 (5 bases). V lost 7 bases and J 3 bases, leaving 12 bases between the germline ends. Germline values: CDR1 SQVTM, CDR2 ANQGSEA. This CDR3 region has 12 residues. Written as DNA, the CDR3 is TGCAGCGGGCAGGGTGGCGACACTGAAGCTTTCTTT. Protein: CSGQGGDTEAFF.

CDR3 sequence: CASSKGSGRVPGELFF. In DNA form, the CDR3 reads TGCGCCAGCAGCAAGGGTAGCGGGAGGGTTCCCGGGGAGCTGTTTTTT. This chain uses TRBV4-1 with TRBJ2-2; 11 nucleotides agree with TRBD2. This CDR3 region has 16 residues. Trimming removed 5 bases from V and 6 bases from J; junction bases left unmatched: 8. Germline CDR1 MGHRA, CDR2 YSYEKL.

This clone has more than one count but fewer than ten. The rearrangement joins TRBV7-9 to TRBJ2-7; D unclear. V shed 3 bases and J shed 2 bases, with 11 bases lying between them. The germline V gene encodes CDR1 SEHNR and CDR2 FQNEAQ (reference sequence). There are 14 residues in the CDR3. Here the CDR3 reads CASSLIQLPYEQYF. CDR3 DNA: TGTGCCAGCAGCTTGATTCAGCTCCCCTACGAGCAGTACTTC.

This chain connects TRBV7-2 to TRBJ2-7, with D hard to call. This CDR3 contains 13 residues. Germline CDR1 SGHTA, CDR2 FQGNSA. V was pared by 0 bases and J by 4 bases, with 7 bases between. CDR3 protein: CASSLARLYEQYF. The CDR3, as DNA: TGTGCCAGCAGCTTAGCGCGGCTGTACGAGCAGTACTTC.

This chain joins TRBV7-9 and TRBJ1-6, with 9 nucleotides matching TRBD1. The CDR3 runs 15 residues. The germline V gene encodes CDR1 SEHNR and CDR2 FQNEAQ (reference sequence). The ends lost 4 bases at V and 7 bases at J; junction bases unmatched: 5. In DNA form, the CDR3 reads TGTGCCAGCAGCTCCTGGGACAGGGAGAATTCACCCCTCCACTTT. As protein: CASSSWDRENSPLHF. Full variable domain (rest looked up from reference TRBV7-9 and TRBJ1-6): DTGVSQNPRHKITKRGQNVTFRCDPISEHNRLYWYRQTLGQGPEFLTYFQNEAQLEKSRLLSDRFSAERPKGSFSTLEIQRTEQGDSAMYLCASSSWDRENSPLHFGNGTRLTVT.

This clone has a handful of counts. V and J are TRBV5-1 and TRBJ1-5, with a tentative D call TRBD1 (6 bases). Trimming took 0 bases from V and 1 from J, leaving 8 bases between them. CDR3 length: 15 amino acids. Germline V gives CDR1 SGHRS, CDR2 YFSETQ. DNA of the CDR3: TGCGCCAGCAGCTTGGAGGGGGGCAGCAATCAGCCCCAGCATTTT. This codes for CASSLEGGSNQPQHF.

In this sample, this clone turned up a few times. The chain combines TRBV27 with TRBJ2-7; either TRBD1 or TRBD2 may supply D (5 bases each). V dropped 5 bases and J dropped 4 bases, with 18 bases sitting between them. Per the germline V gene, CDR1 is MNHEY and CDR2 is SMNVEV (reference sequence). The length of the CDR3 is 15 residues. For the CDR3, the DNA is TGTGCCAGCAGTCCCCTTGGGACCGCGGCTTACGAGCAGTACTTC. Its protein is CASSPLGTAAYEQYF.

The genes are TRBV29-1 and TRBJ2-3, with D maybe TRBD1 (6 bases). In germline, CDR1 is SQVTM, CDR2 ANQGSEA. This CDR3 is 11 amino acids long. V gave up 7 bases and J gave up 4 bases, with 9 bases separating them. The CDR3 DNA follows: TGCAGCGGTACAGGGTCAGATACGCAGTATTTT. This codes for CSGTGSDTQYF.

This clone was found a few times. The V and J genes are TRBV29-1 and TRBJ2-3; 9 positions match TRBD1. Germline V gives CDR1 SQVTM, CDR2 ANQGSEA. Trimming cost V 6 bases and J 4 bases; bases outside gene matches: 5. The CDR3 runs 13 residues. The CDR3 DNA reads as TGCAGCGTCACGACAGGGGGGGCAGATACGCAGTATTTT. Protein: CSVTTGGADTQYF.

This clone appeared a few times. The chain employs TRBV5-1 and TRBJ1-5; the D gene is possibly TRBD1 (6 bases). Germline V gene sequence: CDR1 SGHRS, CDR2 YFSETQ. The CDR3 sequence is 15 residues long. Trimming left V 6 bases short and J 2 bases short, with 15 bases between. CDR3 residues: CASILGTPGNQPQHF. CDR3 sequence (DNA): TGCGCCAGCATCTTAGGGACACCAGGCAATCAGCCCCAGCATTTT.

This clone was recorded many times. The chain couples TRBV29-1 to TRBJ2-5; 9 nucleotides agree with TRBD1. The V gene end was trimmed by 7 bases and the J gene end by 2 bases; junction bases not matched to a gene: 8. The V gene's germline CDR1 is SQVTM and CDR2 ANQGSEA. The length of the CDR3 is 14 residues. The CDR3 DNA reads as TGCAGCGCCGCCGGGACAGGGAGTCAAGAGACCCAGTACTTC. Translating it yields CSAAGTGSQETQYF.

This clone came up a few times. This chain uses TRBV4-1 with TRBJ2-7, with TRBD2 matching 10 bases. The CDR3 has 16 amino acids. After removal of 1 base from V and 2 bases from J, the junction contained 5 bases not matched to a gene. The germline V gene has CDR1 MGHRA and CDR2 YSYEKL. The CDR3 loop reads CASSQGTGTSAYEQYF. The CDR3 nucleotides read TGCGCCAGCAGCCAAGGAACCGGGACTAGCGCCTACGAGCAGTACTTC.

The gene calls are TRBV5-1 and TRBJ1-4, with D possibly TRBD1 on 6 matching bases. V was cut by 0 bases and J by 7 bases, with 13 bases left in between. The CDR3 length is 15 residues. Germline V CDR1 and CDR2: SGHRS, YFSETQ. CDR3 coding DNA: TGCGCCAGCAGCTTGGGTGCCAGGGGTGGTGAAAAACTGTTTTTT. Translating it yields CASSLGARGGEKLFF.

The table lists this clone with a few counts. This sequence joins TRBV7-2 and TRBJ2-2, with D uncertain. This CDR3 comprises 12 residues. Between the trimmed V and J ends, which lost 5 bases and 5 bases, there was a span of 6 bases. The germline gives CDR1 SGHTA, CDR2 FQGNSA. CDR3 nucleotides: TGTGCCAGCAGCCTCGGGACCGGGGAGCTGTTTTTT. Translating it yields CASSLGTGELFF.

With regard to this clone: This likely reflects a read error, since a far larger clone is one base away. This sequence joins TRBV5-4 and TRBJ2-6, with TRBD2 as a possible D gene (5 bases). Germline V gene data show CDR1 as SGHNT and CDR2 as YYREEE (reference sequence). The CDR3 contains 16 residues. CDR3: CARSPPGVSGANVLTF. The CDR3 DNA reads TGTGCCCGCAGCCCTCCCGGGGTCTCTGGGGCCAACGTCCTGACTTTC.

CDR3 residues: CASSLEESTDTQYF. The CDR3 coding sequence is TGCGCCAGCAGCTTGGAGGAGAGCACAGATACGCAGTATTTT. The V gene is TRBV5-1, the J gene TRBJ2-3; unclear D gene. The CDR3 extends over 14 amino acids. The V and J ends lost 0 bases and 0 bases respectively, with 5 bases between them. The germline V gene has CDR1 SGHRS and CDR2 YFSETQ.